This TCR beta chain was captured in a study of PD-1 blockade in mismatch repair-deficient tumors. As for the study in general: Patients had eleven to twelve mismatch repair-deficient cancer types, all previously treated and progressing.

This CDR3 has 15 residues. In germline, CDR1 is SSHAT, CDR2 FNYEAQ (reference sequence). Points on this clone: Its antigen remains unidentified. A read error may produce the germline difference seen at one junction end.

Study outcomes and limitations: Tumor-resident clones, often undetectable pretreatment in blood, expanded then contracted after pembrolizumab.

Clones were read by immunoSEQ multiplex PCR, and TCRdb kept only the in-frame ones, dropping some. Of around 18,000 clones listed, about 87% were seen once; the top ten hold around 1.6%. This specimen consisted of PBMCs, obtained approximately five months after starting pembrolizumab. V and J are TRBV7-7 and TRBJ1-1; possible D gene TRBD1, 6 bases. This sequence was found in an adult with mismatch repair-deficient cancer. CDR3 protein: CASSPQGRVNTEAFF. For the CDR3, the DNA is TGTGCTAGCAGCCCGCAGGGGCGCGTGAACACTGAAGCTTTCTTT.